These 9 T cell receptor beta chains originate from one sample sequenced in a study of OX40 agonist ivuxolimab in advanced cancers. TCRdb's copy holds only in-frame clones and misses some; the assay was immunoSEQ multiplex PCR. The sample consists of about 68,000 clones, around 93% of them appearing once. The material sequenced was CD4+ or CD8+ T cells sorted from blood, taken in a trial of the OX40 agonist ivuxolimab. These TCRs come from an adult with an advanced solid tumor such as melanoma, head and neck, liver or kidney cancer.

The chain joins TRBV19 to TRBJ2-1; TRBD2 agrees at 11 bases. The CDR3 runs 21 residues. V trimming: 3 bases; J trimming: 4 bases; junction bases outside the gene matches: 20. Germline CDR1 reads LNHDA; CDR2 reads SQIVND (reference sequence). CDR3 nucleotides: TGTGCCAGTAGTATTAGCGGCCCCCGCGCCGGCCTAGCGGGAGGTTACAATGAGCAGTTCTTC. Protein: CASSISGPRAGLAGGYNEQFF.

This chain uses TRBV5-5 with TRBJ2-1; no firm D call. Germline CDR1 and CDR2: SGHKS and YYEKEE (reference sequence). V was clipped by 6 bases and J by 5 bases, with 12 bases between them. CDR3 length: 13 residues. CDR3 coding DNA: TGTGCCAGCAACTTTTGGGGAAACAATGAGCAGTTCTTC. Amino acid sequence: CASNFWGNNEQFF.

The V gene is TRBV6-1, the J gene TRBJ2-2; the D is unclear. The CDR3 has 14 residues. The ends were cut back, 0 bases at V and 4 bases at J, with 6 bases in the middle. The germline CDR1 and CDR2 sequences are MNHNS and SASEGT. The CDR3 nucleotides are TGTGCCAGCAGTGAAGCGTCAACCACCGGGGAGCTGTTTTTT. Its translation is CASSEASTTGELFF.

V and J are TRBV5-1 and TRBJ2-1; tentative D call: TRBD1 (6 bases). V was pared by 0 bases and J by 4 bases, with 23 bases between. CDR1 and CDR2 (germline): SGHRS, YFSETQ. The CDR3 contains 19 residues. The CDR3 region has the DNA TGCGCCAGCAGCTTGGTGGCCCCGATGGGGACATACGTTTACAATGAGCAGTTCTTC. Encoded protein: CASSLVAPMGTYVYNEQFF.

The chain is built from TRBV6-5 and TRBJ2-7; no clear D gene. The CDR3 sequence is 15 residues long. Germline V CDR1 and CDR2: MNHEY, SVGAGI. The V end was cut by 0 bases, the J end by 7 bases, with 16 bases between. CDR3 sequence: CASSYSILGLEEQYF. For the CDR3, the DNA is TGTGCCAGCAGTTACTCGATTCTGGGTTTGGAAGAGCAGTACTTC.

The J gene is TRBJ1-4, the V gene TRBV19; D uncertain. V gave up 5 bases and J gave up 6 bases, with 7 bases separating them. Germline CDR1 reads LNHDA; CDR2 reads SQIVND (reference sequence). The CDR3 is 12 residues long. The chain's CDR3 is CASSLGHEKLFF. DNA of the CDR3: TGTGCCAGTAGTTTGGGCCATGAAAAACTGTTTTTT.

The genes are TRBV29-1 and TRBJ2-5, with 9 bases lining up with TRBD2. The V and J ends lost 3 bases and 5 bases, in that order; junction bases with no gene match: 16. Germline CDR1 SQVTM, CDR2 ANQGSEA. CDR3 size: 17 residues. The chain's CDR3 is CSVDEVSGSSRGETQYF. The DNA for the CDR3 is TGCAGCGTTGACGAGGTTAGCGGGAGCTCCCGTGGGGAGACCCAGTACTTC.

The chain recombines TRBV5-1 with TRBJ1-2; the match to TRBD1 covers 7 bases. This CDR3 spans 14 amino acids. V shed 4 bases, J shed 6 bases, and the junction held 9 bases outside the gene matches. CDR1 is SGHRS, CDR2 YFSETQ, per germline. The CDR3, as DNA: TGCGCCAGCAGCGCAAATCAGGGGGTCCATGGCTACACCTTC. The encoded protein is CASSANQGVHGYTF.

This sequence joins TRBV21-1 and TRBJ1-1; no DNA check was done on the table's D call, TRBD1. TRBV21-1 is a pseudogene segment. The CDR3 has 15 amino acids. The CDR3 DNA follows: TGTGCCAGCAGCAAAGACAGGGGAGCGAACACTGAAGCTTTCTTT. Translation: CASSKDRGANTEAFF.